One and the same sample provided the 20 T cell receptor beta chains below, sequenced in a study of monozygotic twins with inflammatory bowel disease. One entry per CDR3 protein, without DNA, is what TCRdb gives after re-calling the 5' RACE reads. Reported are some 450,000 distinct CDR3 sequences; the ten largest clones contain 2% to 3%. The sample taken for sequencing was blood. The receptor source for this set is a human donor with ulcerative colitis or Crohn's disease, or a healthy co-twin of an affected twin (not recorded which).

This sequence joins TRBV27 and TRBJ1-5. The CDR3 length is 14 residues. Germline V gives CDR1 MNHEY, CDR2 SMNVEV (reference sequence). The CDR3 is CASSFGGPNQPQHF.

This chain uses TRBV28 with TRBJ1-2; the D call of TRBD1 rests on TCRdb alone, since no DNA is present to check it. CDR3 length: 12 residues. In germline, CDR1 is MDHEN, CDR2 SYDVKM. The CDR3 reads CASSPLYYGYTF.

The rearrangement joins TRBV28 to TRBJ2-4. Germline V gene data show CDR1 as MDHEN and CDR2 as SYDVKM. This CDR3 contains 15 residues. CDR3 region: CASSPTYQDSNIQYF.

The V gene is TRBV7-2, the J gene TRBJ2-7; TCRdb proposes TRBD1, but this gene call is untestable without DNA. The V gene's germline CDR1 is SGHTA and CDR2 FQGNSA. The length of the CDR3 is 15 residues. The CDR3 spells CASSSRTDSSYEQYF.

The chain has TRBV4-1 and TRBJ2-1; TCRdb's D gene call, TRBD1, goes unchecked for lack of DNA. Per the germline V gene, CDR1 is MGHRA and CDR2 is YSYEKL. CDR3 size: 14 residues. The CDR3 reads CASSRPGRLNEQFF.

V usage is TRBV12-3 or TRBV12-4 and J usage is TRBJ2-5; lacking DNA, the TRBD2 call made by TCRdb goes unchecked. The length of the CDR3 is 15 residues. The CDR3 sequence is CASSSLGLAGETQYF.

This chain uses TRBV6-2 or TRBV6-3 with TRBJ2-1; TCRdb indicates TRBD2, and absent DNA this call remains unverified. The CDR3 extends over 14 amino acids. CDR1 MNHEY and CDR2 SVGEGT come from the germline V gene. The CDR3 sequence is CASTPTSGRREQFF.

CDR3 in amino acids: CSVWTGKTDGYTF. The V gene is TRBV29-1, the J gene TRBJ1-2; TCRdb reports TRBD1, a call that lacks DNA to check it against. CDR1 and CDR2 from the germline V gene are SQVTM and ANQGSEA. There are 13 residues in the CDR3.

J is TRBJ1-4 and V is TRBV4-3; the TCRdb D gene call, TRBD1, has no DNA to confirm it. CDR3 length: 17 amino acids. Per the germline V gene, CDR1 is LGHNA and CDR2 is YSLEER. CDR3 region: CASSPYTTGTLNEKLFF.

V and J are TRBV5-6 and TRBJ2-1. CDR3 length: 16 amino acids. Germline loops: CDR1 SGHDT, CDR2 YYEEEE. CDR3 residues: CASSTRPRSSYNEQFF. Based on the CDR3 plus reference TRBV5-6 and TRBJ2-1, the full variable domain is DAGVTQSPTHLIKTRGQQVTLRCSPKSGHDTVSWYQQALGQGPQFIFQYYEEEERQRGNFPDRFSGHQFPNYSSELNVNALLLGDSALYLCASSTRPRSSYNEQFFGPGTRLTVL.

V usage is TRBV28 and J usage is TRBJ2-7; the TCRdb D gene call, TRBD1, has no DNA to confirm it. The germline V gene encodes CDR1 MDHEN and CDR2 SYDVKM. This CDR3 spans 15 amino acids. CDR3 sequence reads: CASSILPTGGYEQYF.

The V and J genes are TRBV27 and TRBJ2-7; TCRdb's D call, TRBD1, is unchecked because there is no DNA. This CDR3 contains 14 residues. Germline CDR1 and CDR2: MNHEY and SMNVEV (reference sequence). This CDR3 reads CASSAGTGAYEQYF.

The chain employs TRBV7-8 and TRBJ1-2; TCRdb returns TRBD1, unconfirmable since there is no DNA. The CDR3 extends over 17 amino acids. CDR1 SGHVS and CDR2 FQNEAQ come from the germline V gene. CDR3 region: CASSLARQGGVGYGYTF. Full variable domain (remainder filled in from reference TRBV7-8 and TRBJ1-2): GAGVSQSPRYKVAKRGQDVALRCDPISGHVSLFWYQQALGQGPEFLTYFQNEAQLDKSGLPSDRFFAERPEGSVSTLKIQRTQQEDSAVYLCASSLARQGGVGYGYTFGSGTRLTVV.

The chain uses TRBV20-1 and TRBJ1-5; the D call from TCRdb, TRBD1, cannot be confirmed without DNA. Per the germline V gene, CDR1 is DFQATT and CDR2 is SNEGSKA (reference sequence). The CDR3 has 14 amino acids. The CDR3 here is CSVPEGGGNQPQHF.

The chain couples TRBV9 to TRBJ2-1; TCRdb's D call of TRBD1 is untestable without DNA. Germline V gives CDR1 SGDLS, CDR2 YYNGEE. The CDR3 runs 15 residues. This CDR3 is CASSVDGQGGGEQFF.

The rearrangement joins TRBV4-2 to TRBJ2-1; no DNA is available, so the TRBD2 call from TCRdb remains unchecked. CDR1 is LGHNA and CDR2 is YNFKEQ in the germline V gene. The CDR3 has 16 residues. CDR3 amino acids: CASSQEGASGRNEQFF.

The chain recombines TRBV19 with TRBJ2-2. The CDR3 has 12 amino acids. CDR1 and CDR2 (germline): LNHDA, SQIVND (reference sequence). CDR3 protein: CASLTNTGELFF.

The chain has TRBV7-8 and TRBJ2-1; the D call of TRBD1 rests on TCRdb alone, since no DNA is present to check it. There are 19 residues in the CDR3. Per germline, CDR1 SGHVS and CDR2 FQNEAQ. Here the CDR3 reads CASSLGGAGGAFKVDEQFF.

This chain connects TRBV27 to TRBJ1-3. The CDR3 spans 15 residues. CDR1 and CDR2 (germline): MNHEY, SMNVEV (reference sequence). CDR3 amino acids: CASSLMGLPGNTIYF.

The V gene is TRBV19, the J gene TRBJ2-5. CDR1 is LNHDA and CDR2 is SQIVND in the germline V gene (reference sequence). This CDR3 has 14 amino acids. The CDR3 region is CASSMAIHQETQYF. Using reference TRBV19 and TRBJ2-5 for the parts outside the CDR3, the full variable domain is DGGITQSPKYLFRKEGQNVTLSCEQNLNHDAMYWYRQDPGQGLRLIYYSQIVNDFQKGDIAEGYSVSREKKESFPLTVTSAQKNPTAFYLCASSMAIHQETQYFGPGTRLLVL.